This passage covers 20 T cell receptor beta chains from one sample sequenced in a study of identical twins (dated by TCRdb to 2016 to 2017). The library was obtained by 5' RACE. The sequencing machine was an Illumina HiSeq 2000. TCRdb reprocessing: public reads trimmed at Q25 with fastp, clones called with MiXCR, in-frame beta chains kept. Rows merge per CDR3 protein into single entries with the most common DNA and genes. Recorded for this sample are 550,000 to 700,000 distinct CDR3 sequences; less than 25% of them occurred a single time. The ten largest account for around 4.5% of the sample. These data were also reused for a study on T cells expressing NK-cell markers.

Sequencing was performed on PBMCs. These receptors originate from a young woman in good health.

This clonotype was seen just once. This chain links TRBV7-2 with TRBJ1-2; D may be TRBD1 (5 bases). CDR1 and CDR2 from the germline V gene are SGHTA and FQGNSA. The CDR3 has 12 residues. The V end was cut by 0 bases, the J end by 8 bases, with 7 bases between. The CDR3: CASSLADIGYTF. The CDR3 nucleotides read TGTGCCAGCAGCTTAGCGGACATAGGCTACACCTTC.

This clonotype has a handful of counts. V gene TRBV10-3 combines with J gene TRBJ2-2; TRBD2 agrees at 8 bases. V gave up 10 bases and J gave up 3 bases; unmatched junction bases: 13. The CDR3 contains 16 residues. The V gene's germline CDR1 is ENHRY and CDR2 SYGVKD. CDR3 bases: TGTGCCACCTTCAACCCAGCGGGAGTTTACACCGGGGAGCTGTTTTTT. Residues: CATFNPAGVYTGELFF.

V and J are TRBV7-2 and TRBJ2-7, with 10 bases fitting TRBD2. The V gene's germline CDR1 is SGHTA and CDR2 FQGNSA. CDR3 length equals 15 residues. V lost 1 base and J lost 9; bases outside the gene matches: 9. The CDR3 sequence is CASSLGRLAGTGQYF. CDR3 sequence (DNA): TGTGCCAGCAGCTTAGGTCGACTAGCGGGTACGGGGCAGTACTTC. Full variable domain (rest looked up from reference TRBV7-2 and TRBJ2-7): GAGVSQSPSNKVTEKGKDVELRCDPISGHTALYWYRQSLGQGLEFLIYFQGNSAPDKSGLPSDRFSAERTGGSVSTLTIQRTQQEDSAVYLCASSLGRLAGTGQYFGPGTRLTVT.

This clonotype was observed a handful of times. The chain uses TRBV5-1 and TRBJ1-2; 10 bases fit TRBD1. With V trimmed by 4 bases and J by 7 bases, 7 bases remained unmatched. The length of the CDR3 is 14 residues. The germline CDR1 and CDR2 sequences are SGHRS and YFSETQ. The CDR3 coding sequence is TGCGCCAGCAGCCACTCGACAGGGGGCCGTGGCTACACCTTC. The encoded protein is CASSHSTGGRGYTF.

J is TRBJ2-4 and V is TRBV3-1; possibly TRBD1 for D (6 bases). Deletions cut 7 bases from V and 0 bases from J, with 19 bases between. Germline V CDR1 and CDR2: LGHDT, YNNKEL (reference sequence). The CDR3 is 17 amino acids. The chain's CDR3 is CASTQHGTTLAKNIQYF. The CDR3 bases are TGTGCCAGCACCCAGCACGGGACAACTCTAGCCAAAAACATTCAGTACTTC.

V and J are TRBV20-1 and TRBJ2-3, with 7 nucleotides matching TRBD2. Trimming cost V 7 bases and J 2 bases; bases outside gene matches: 9. CDR1 and CDR2 from the germline V gene are DFQATT and SNEGSKA (reference sequence). There are 14 residues in the CDR3. CDR3 region: CSVGASGVTDTQYF. The CDR3 bases are TGCAGTGTTGGGGCCAGCGGGGTCACAGATACGCAGTATTTT.

In this sample, this clonotype turned up a few times. This chain joins TRBV6-1 and TRBJ2-7; D might be TRBD1 (6 bases). The CDR3 has 15 amino acids. The germline CDR1 and CDR2 sequences are MNHNS and SASEGT. V lost 5 bases and J 0 bases, leaving 14 bases between the germline ends. The CDR3 sequence: CASSPSGTPSYEQYF. CDR3 in DNA: TGTGCCAGCAGTCCATCCGGGACACCCTCCTACGAGCAGTACTTC.

The chain recombines TRBV5-1 with TRBJ2-1, with a possible D match to TRBD2 (7 bases). Trimming took off 4 bases at V and 7 bases at J, with 24 bases between the two ends. The CDR3 totals 17 residues. Germline V gene lookup returns CDR1 SGHRS and CDR2 YFSETQ. The CDR3 here is CASSTPSRGRGGNEQFF. The CDR3 region has the DNA TGCGCCAGCAGCACCCCGTCCCGGGGCAGGGGAGGGAATGAGCAGTTCTTC.

This chain links TRBV19 with TRBJ1-1; D remains ambiguous. The germline CDR1 and CDR2 sequences are LNHDA and SQIVND (reference sequence). CDR3 length: 15 residues. V shed 1 base and J shed 1 base, with 10 bases lying between them. In DNA, the CDR3 is TGTGCCAGTAGTATAGGGAGATACCAGAACACTGAAGCTTTCTTT. Its protein product is CASSIGRYQNTEAFF.

J is TRBJ1-5 and V is TRBV12-3 or TRBV12-4; D unresolved. The V end lost 3 bases, the J end lost 5 bases, and 11 bases lay between the germline ends. The CDR3 runs 14 residues. CDR3 sequence reads: CASSLGKIYQPQHF. The CDR3 DNA is TGTGCCAGCAGTTTGGGCAAGATCTATCAGCCCCAGCATTTT.

This clonotype was seen a handful of times. The V call is TRBV12-3 or TRBV12-4, the J call TRBJ2-1; D is tentatively TRBD1 or TRBD2 (6 bases each). This CDR3 has 12 amino acids. V was trimmed by 1 base and J by 15 bases, leaving 13 bases between them. This CDR3 is CASSLVRGRGFF. The CDR3 coding sequence is TGTGCCAGCAGTTTAGTACGGGGGCGCGGGTTCTTC.

The sample holds many counts of this clonotype. The chain carries TRBV7-2 and TRBJ2-7; unclear D gene. V was cut by 3 bases and J by 6 bases, with 18 bases left in between. CDR3 length equals 15 residues. Looked up from germline, CDR1 is SGHTA and CDR2 is FQGNSA. In nucleotides, the CDR3 is TGTGCCAGCAGCTTGATTGCGCGGACCCATGCCGAGCAGTACTTC. Residues: CASSLIARTHAEQYF.

This chain joins TRBV10-3 and TRBJ2-7, with TRBD2 matching 7 bases. The CDR3 totals 12 residues. Germline V lookup: CDR1 ENHRY, CDR2 SYGVKD. Trimming cost V 8 bases and J 5 bases; bases outside gene matches: 6. CDR3 sequence: CAIRSSGNEQYF. The CDR3 DNA follows: TGTGCCATCCGATCTAGCGGTAACGAGCAGTACTTC.

With regard to this clonotype: The junction does not match germline at one end; this may be a read error. The chain carries TRBV3-1 and TRBJ2-7; perhaps TRBD2 as D (6 bases). Germline CDR1 LGHDT, CDR2 YNNKEL (reference sequence). The CDR3 length is 11 residues. The CDR3 loop reads CASSQGEASDF. The DNA for the CDR3 is TGTGCCAGCAGCCAAGGGGAGGCATCGGATTTC.

This clonotype was seen only a few times. CDR3 amino acids: CSATRELGEQYF. CDR3 DNA sequence: TGCAGCGCGACGCGGGAGTTGGGCGAGCAGTACTTC. The chain employs TRBV29-1 and TRBJ2-7; TRBD2 matches at 7 bases. V trimming: 7 bases; J trimming: 6 bases; junction bases outside the gene matches: 9. CDR3 length equals 12 residues. Germline V gene data show CDR1 as SQVTM and CDR2 as ANQGSEA.

The chain has TRBV11-3 and TRBJ2-7; D uncertain. CDR3 length: 15 amino acids. V shed 0 bases and J shed 4 bases, with 13 bases lying between them. From germline, CDR1 is SGHNT and CDR2 YENEEA. The CDR3 DNA reads as TGTGCCAGCAGCTTAGAAGGATCCCAGTTTTACGAGCAGTACTTC. Amino acids: CASSLEGSQFYEQYF.

Only a few counts were recorded for this clonotype. The chain employs TRBV29-1 and TRBJ2-5; 7 bases map to TRBD2. Germline-derived CDR1 and CDR2 are SQVTM and ANQGSEA. This CDR3 has 10 residues. The CDR3 region is CSVGRETQYF. CDR3 nucleotides: TGCAGTGTCGGGAGGGAGACCCAGTACTTC. The full variable domain, with the rest looked up from reference TRBV29-1 and TRBJ2-5, is SAVISQKPSRDICQRGTSLTIQCQVDSQVTMMFWYRQQPGQSLTLIATANQGSEATYESGFVIDKFPISRPNLTFSTLTVSNMSPEDSSIYLCSVGRETQYFGPGTRLLVL.

V and J are TRBV7-7 and TRBJ2-7; a possible D gene is TRBD2 (7 bases). Germline-derived CDR1 and CDR2 are SSHAT and FNYEAQ (reference sequence). The CDR3 runs to 15 residues. Trimming pared 4 bases from V and 2 bases from J, leaving 15 bases between. The CDR3 nucleotides are TGTGCCAGCAGCTACCGTGAGGGGGGGGCCTACGAGCAGTACTTC. The encoded protein is CASSYREGGAYEQYF. Supplemented by reference TRBV7-7 and TRBJ2-7, the full variable domain reads GAGVSQSPRYKVTKRGQDVTLRCDPISSHATLYWYQQALGQGPEFLTYFNYEAQPDKSGLPSDRFSAERPEGSISTLTIQRTEQRDSAMYRCASSYREGGAYEQYFGPGTRLTVT.

This sequence joins TRBV7-2 and TRBJ2-1; 8 positions agree with TRBD2. In germline, CDR1 is SGHTA, CDR2 FQGNSA. Unmatched junction bases numbered 9, after V lost 7 bases and J lost 4 bases. This CDR3 has 15 amino acids. The CDR3 loop reads CASNPATSAYNEQFF. The DNA for the CDR3 is TGTGCCAGCAACCCGGCGACTAGCGCGTACAATGAGCAGTTCTTC.

The rearrangement links TRBV20-1 to TRBJ1-4; no reliable D call. The CDR3 contains 11 residues. In germline, CDR1 is DFQATT, CDR2 SNEGSKA (reference sequence). V was trimmed by 0 bases and J by 13 bases, leaving 9 bases between them. The CDR3 is CSARDLRGLFF. The CDR3 nucleotides are TGCAGTGCTAGAGACTTGAGAGGACTGTTTTTT.